This T cell receptor (beta chain) was observed in a study of shared clonotypes between healthy human individuals. Splitting the CD4+ cells yielded a CD45RA+ naive subset and a CD45RA-negative memory subset. Authors' processing steps: From ImmunoSEQ came sequences covering only the junction and carrying no quality scores, so filtering differed. The protocol was immunoSEQ multiplex PCR, while the TCRdb copy is restricted to in-frame clones and leaves out a portion. V and J calls and clone size are given by that table; D and trimming were obtained from the DNA. Of about 1 million clones in the sample, about 70% were seen once. Germline CDR1 reads MNHEY; CDR2 reads SVGAGI. V lost 7 bases and J lost 4; bases outside the gene matches: 9. This CDR3 has 15 residues.

The rearrangement joins TRBV6-5 to TRBJ2-3; 9 bases agree with TRBD1. The sequence was collected from a man aged 18-30 years in good health. The sample consisted of memory CD4+ T cells sorted from blood. Subset denoted: CD45RA-negative fraction. In nucleotides, the CDR3 is TGTGCCAGCAAGACAGGGGGGAGTGGAGCAGATACGCAGTATTTT. Translation: CASKTGGSGADTQYF.